Given below is one T cell receptor (beta chain) in context. The target antigen is unknown. The V and J ends lost 0 bases and 1 base, in that order; junction bases with no gene match: 12. This CDR3 comprises 19 residues. Per the germline V gene, CDR1 is SGDLS and CDR2 is YYNGEE. This record belongs to a study of shared clonotypes between healthy human individuals. Study observations and caveats: Though the depth was large, rarefaction showed that sorted-subset sequencing was incomplete.

The data were produced by immunoSEQ multiplex PCR, yet TCRdb's version contains in-frame clones alone and is incomplete. The table lists roughly 1 million clones, about 74% of them singletons, with nearly 1.5% in the top ten. Sequencing was performed on memory CD4+ T cells sorted from blood. Subset reported: CD45RA-negative fraction. J is TRBJ1-4 and V is TRBV9, with 7 bases lining up with TRBD1. The clonotype comes from a man aged 18-30 years in good health. Written as DNA, the CDR3 is TGTGCCAGCAGCGTAGGGGCGCAGCGGCGACAGGGAACTAATGAAAAACTGTTTTTT. Protein: CASSVGAQRRQGTNEKLFF.